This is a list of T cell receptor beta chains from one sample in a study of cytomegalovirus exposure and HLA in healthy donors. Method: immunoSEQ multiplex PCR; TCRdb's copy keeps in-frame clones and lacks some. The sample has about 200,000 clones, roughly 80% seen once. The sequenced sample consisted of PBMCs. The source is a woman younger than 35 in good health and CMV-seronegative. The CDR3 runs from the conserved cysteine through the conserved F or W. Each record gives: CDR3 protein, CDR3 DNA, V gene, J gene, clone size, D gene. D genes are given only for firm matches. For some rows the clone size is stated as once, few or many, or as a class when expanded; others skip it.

CATSRRGGRGQETQYF	TGTGCCACCAGCAGACGCGGCGGAAGGGGGCAAGAGACCCAGTACTTC	TRBV15	TRBJ2-5	-	-
CASSQDNSLGDRAFGANVLTF	TGCGCCAGCAGCCAAGATAATAGTCTAGGGGACAGGGCTTTTGGGGCCAACGTCCTGACTTTC	TRBV4-3	TRBJ2-6	-	TRBD1
CASTMALDRNAGELFF	TGTGCCAGCACCATGGCCCTGGACAGGAACGCCGGGGAGCTGTTTTTT	TRBV7-9	TRBJ2-2	-	TRBD1
CAISLHAGFDEQYF	TGTGCCATCAGCCTACACGCAGGGTTCGACGAGCAGTACTTC	TRBV10-3	TRBJ2-7	-	-
CASSQDKAGGSGELFF	TGCGCCAGCAGCCAAGATAAAGCGGGAGGGTCCGGGGAGCTGTTTTTT	TRBV4-3	TRBJ2-2	-	TRBD2
CASSQEPQGSNTEAFF	TGCGCCAGCAGCCAAGAACCGCAGGGATCGAACACTGAAGCTTTCTTT	TRBV4-3	TRBJ1-1	many	-
CASRKTGRETQYF	TGTGCCAGCAGGAAGACAGGCCGAGAGACCCAGTACTTC	TRBV6-5	TRBJ2-5	-	-
CATTYGQSYEQYF	TGTGCCACAACATACGGACAGTCCTACGAGCAGTACTTC	TRBV28	TRBJ2-7	-	-
CASSQDSPLTSGYNEQFF	TGCGCCAGCAGCCAAGATTCCCCACTGACTAGCGGATACAATGAGCAGTTCTTC	TRBV4-3	TRBJ2-1	few	TRBD2
CASSPRQTANYGYTF	TGTGCCAGCAGTCCTCGACAGACCGCTAACTATGGCTACACCTTC	TRBV28	TRBJ1-2	-	-
CASSVYPRGETQYF	TGCGCCAGCAGTGTGTATCCTCGCGGGGAGACCCAGTACTTC	TRBV10-1	TRBJ2-5	-	-
CASIVRDKFFNQPQHF	TGTGCCAGCATTGTCCGGGACAAGTTTTTCAATCAGCCCCAGCATTTT	TRBV5-4	TRBJ1-5	once	-
CASSSRGTSGSPRGDTQYF	TGTGCCAGCAGCTCGCGAGGGACTAGCGGGAGTCCCCGAGGAGATACGCAGTATTTT	TRBV9	TRBJ2-3	-	TRBD2
CASSQDLRATDTQYF	TGCGCCAGCAGCCAAGATTTGAGAGCCACAGATACGCAGTATTTT	TRBV4-1	TRBJ2-3	-	-
CASSQRQPTDTQYF	TGTGCCAGCAGCCAACGACAGCCCACAGATACGCAGTATTTT	TRBV6-6	TRBJ2-3	-	-
CASSWPPLREYNEQFF	TGTGCCAGCAGCTGGCCCCCTCTGCGGGAGTACAATGAGCAGTTCTTC	TRBV7-8	TRBJ2-1	-	TRBD2
CASSPDRGKNNEQFF	TGCGCCAGCAGCCCGGACAGGGGGAAAAACAATGAGCAGTTCTTC	TRBV4-3	TRBJ2-1	-	TRBD1
CAWSRQGASGPTNEKLFF	TGTGCCTGGAGTCGACAGGGGGCGAGTGGCCCAACTAATGAAAAACTGTTTTTT	TRBV30	TRBJ1-4	-	TRBD1
CASSSLTGGSQYF	TGTGCCAGCAGTTCCCTTACAGGGGGTTCGCAGTATTTT	TRBV28	TRBJ2-3	-	TRBD1
CASSENYRLAGTGELFF	TGCGCCAGCAGTGAGAACTATCGTCTAGCGGGGACCGGGGAGCTGTTTTTT	TRBV10-1	TRBJ2-2	once	TRBD2
CASSYIRGGAGWVEAFF	TGTGCCAGCAGTTACATCAGAGGGGGCGCAGGCTGGGTTGAAGCTTTCTTT	TRBV28	TRBJ1-1	-	TRBD1
CASSYSGGANTEAFF	TGTGCCAGCAGTTACTCAGGGGGCGCGAACACTGAAGCTTTCTTT	TRBV6-5	TRBJ1-1	-	TRBD1
CASSPDRGLHGREETQYF	TGTGCCAGCAGCCCGGACAGGGGGCTCCATGGGCGGGAGGAGACCCAGTACTTC	TRBV11-2	TRBJ2-5	-	TRBD1
CASTSDSYNSPLHF	TGTGCCAGCACCAGTGACTCCTATAATTCACCCCTCCACTTT	TRBV9	TRBJ1-6	-	-
CASSLGAPRETQYF	TGCGCCAGCAGCTTGGGCGCGCCCCGAGAGACCCAGTACTTC	TRBV5-1	TRBJ2-5	-	-
CASSEGDMNTEAFF	TGTGCCAGTAGTGAGGGGGACATGAACACTGAAGCTTTCTTT	TRBV19	TRBJ1-1	-	-
CASSLRAGGQVDTQYF	TGTGCCAGCAGCTTAAGGGCGGGAGGGCAAGTAGATACGCAGTATTTT	TRBV13	TRBJ2-3	once	TRBD2
CASSSGGAYNEQFF	TGTGCCAGCAGTTCAGGGGGCGCCTACAATGAGCAGTTCTTC	TRBV6-6	TRBJ2-1	-	TRBD1
CASSYVRNYGYTF	TGTGCCAGCAGTTATGTTCGTAACTATGGCTACACCTTC	TRBV6-5	TRBJ1-2	-	-
CAISSTGETYEQYF	TGTGCCATCAGTTCTACCGGGGAAACGTACGAGCAGTACTTC	TRBV10-3	TRBJ2-7	once	-
CASSSSGGGVGYTF	TGTGCCAGCAGCTCCTCCGGGGGAGGCGTTGGCTACACCTTC	TRBV11-2	TRBJ1-2	-	-
CASSLPTGTSGYTF	TGTGCCAGCAGCCTACCAACAGGGACTAGCGGCTACACCTTC	TRBV5-6	TRBJ1-2	few	-
CASSIGTSGSTDTQYF	TGTGCCAGTAGTATCGGGACTAGCGGGAGCACAGATACGCAGTATTTT	TRBV19	TRBJ2-3	once	TRBD2
CATKATGFGETQYF	TGTGCCACCAAGGCCACAGGTTTTGGCGAGACCCAGTACTTC	TRBV28	TRBJ2-5	-	-
CASSLGLAGSQFF	TGCGCCAGCAGCCTCGGACTGGCGGGTTCACAGTTCTTC	TRBV4-3	TRBJ2-1	-	-
CASEDTNFRGQGEKLFF	TGTGCCAGCGAGGATACCAACTTCAGGGGGCAGGGTGAAAAACTGTTTTTT	TRBV21-1	TRBJ1-4	-	-
CASSPGNYEQYF	TGTGCCAGCTCACCCGGGAACTACGAGCAGTACTTC	TRBV18	TRBJ2-7	-	-
CATEQGARTGELFF	TGTGCCACCGAACAGGGGGCGAGAACCGGGGAGCTGTTTTTT	TRBV7-9	TRBJ2-2	-	TRBD1
CASWKRTGEETQYF	TGTGCCAGCTGGAAACGGACAGGGGAAGAGACCCAGTACTTC	TRBV6-1	TRBJ2-5	-	TRBD1
CASSLAGSNEQFF	TGCGCCAGCAGCCTAGCGGGAAGCAATGAGCAGTTCTTC	TRBV5-1	TRBJ2-1	-	TRBD2
CASSSRDRQETQYF	TGTGCCAGCAGCTCCCGGGACAGGCAAGAGACCCAGTACTTC	TRBV11-3	TRBJ2-5	-	TRBD1
CASSVRSSGTTGELFF	TGTGCCAGCAGTGTCAGATCTAGCGGAACCACCGGGGAGCTGTTTTTT	TRBV6-1	TRBJ2-2	few	TRBD2
CASTRRGGGGVTGELFF	TGTGCCAGCACCCGACGGGGGGGCGGAGGTGTCACCGGGGAGCTGTTTTTT	TRBV2	TRBJ2-2	-	TRBD2
CAIKDRENTEAFF	TGTGCCATTAAAGACAGGGAGAACACTGAAGCTTTCTTT	TRBV19	TRBJ1-1	-	TRBD1
CASSTKRERIRNEQFF	TGTGCCAGTAGTACGAAGCGGGAGAGAATTAGGAATGAGCAGTTCTTC	TRBV19	TRBJ2-1	-	TRBD2
CASSDLTLAGGTDTQYF	TGTGCCAGCAGTGACCTCACTTTAGCGGGCGGCACAGATACGCAGTATTTT	TRBV25-1	TRBJ2-3	few	TRBD2
CSAESGFGYTF	TGCAGCGCCGAGTCAGGGTTTGGCTACACCTTC	TRBV29-1	TRBJ1-2	-	-
CASSLVRQGYTGELFF	TGTGCCAGCAGCTTAGTGAGACAGGGGTACACCGGGGAGCTGTTTTTT	TRBV7-9	TRBJ2-2	-	TRBD1
CASSSRERRFTDTQYF	TGTGCCAGCAGCTCAAGGGAGCGACGGTTTACAGATACGCAGTATTTT	TRBV7-8	TRBJ2-3	-	-
CASSLTGGAAPLHF	TGTGCCAGCAGCTTAACGGGGGGCGCTGCCCCCCTCCACTTT	TRBV7-6	TRBJ1-6	-	-
CASSNSGTDYGYTF	TGTGCCAGTAGTAACTCAGGGACAGACTATGGCTACACCTTC	TRBV19	TRBJ1-2	once	TRBD1
CSDRTGGVNGYTF	TGCAGCGATCGGACAGGGGGTGTTAATGGCTACACCTTC	TRBV29-1	TRBJ1-2	-	TRBD1
CASSQDLSRVNNQPQHF	TGCGCCAGCAGCCAAGATCTCAGCAGGGTAAACAATCAGCCCCAGCATTTT	TRBV4-3	TRBJ1-5	-	-
CASSSPRLAEPSTDTQYF	TGTGCCAGCAGCTCCCCCCGGCTAGCGGAGCCTAGCACAGATACGCAGTATTTT	TRBV7-6	TRBJ2-3	-	TRBD2
CASSSGQGALSPLHF	TGTGCCAGCAGCTCGGGACAGGGAGCTTTATCACCCCTCCACTTT	TRBV7-8	TRBJ1-6	-	TRBD1
CASSPSLREGRGEAFF	TGTGCCAGCAGCCCATCATTGAGGGAGGGAAGGGGTGAAGCTTTCTTT	TRBV7-9	TRBJ1-1	-	-
CASSLDGAYEQYF	TGTGCCAGCAGCTTGGACGGAGCCTACGAGCAGTACTTC	TRBV5-4	TRBJ2-7	once	-
CASSPNRAGNTIYF	TGTGCCAGCAGCCCGAACAGGGCTGGAAACACCATATATTTT	TRBV11-3	TRBJ1-3	-	-
CASRLDANVLTF	TGTGCCAGCAGACTAGATGCCAACGTCCTGACTTTC	TRBV2	TRBJ2-6	few	-
CASSLATSGILSYNEQFF	TGTGCCAGCAGCTTAGCCACTAGCGGGATCCTATCCTACAATGAGCAGTTCTTC	TRBV7-2	TRBJ2-1	-	TRBD2